A selection of T cell receptor beta chains follows, all from one sample in a study of read filtering for tumor transcriptome and immune sequencing. TCRdb re-derived calls from the reads in MiXCR, one entry per CDR3 protein. The sample yields some 40,000 distinct CDR3 sequences, 13% to 15% seen once. Sequencing was done on a sample of a population of CD138-negative cells sorted from bone marrow. Receptors were obtained from a donor at least 40 years old with multiple myeloma. The CDR3 runs from the conserved cysteine through the conserved F or W. The order of the fields is clone size, V gene, D gene, J gene, CDR3 DNA, CDR3 protein. A D gene is named only where the DNA matches it firmly. Some rows have no size entry. The others give once, few or many, or a class for an expanded clone.

>many|TRBV2|-|TRBJ1-6
TGTGCCAGCAGTGACCAGGGTTCACCCCTCCACTTT
CASSDQGSPLHF
>many|TRBV28|-|TRBJ2-7
TGTGCCAGCACCATTAACCGGGCGAGGTCCTACGAGCAGTACTTC
CASTINRARSYEQYF
>many|TRBV4-1|-|TRBJ1-2
TGCGCCAGCAGCCAGGCAATGCGGGGGGCGGTTGGCTACACCTTC
CASSQAMRGAVGYTF
>-|TRBV20-1|-|TRBJ2-1
TGCAGTGCTAGAGATTTGGGGGGTCCGCGAGGGAATGAGCAGTTCTTC
CSARDLGGPRGNEQFF
>many|TRBV29-1|TRBD1|TRBJ2-3
TGCAGCGTCGAGAGGACAGGGGGACGGGCGGCTAGCACAGATACGCAGTATTTT
CSVERTGGRAASTDTQYF
>-|TRBV29-1|-|TRBJ2-1
TGCAGCGTTGCCCGGGACTACAATGAGCAGTTCTTC
CSVARDYNEQFF
>-|TRBV3-1|-|TRBJ2-1
TGTGCCAGCAGCCCCCCCGCAAGCGCCTACAATGAGCAGTTCTTC
CASSPPASAYNEQFF
>medium-sized|TRBV5-1|-|TRBJ2-1
TGCGCCAGCAGCTTGGAGGGGTCTGGGGGGCGGGATGAGCAGTTCTTC
CASSLEGSGGRDEQFF
>many|TRBV3-1|-|TRBJ1-4
TGTGCCAGCAGCCGGCCCTCAACTAATGAAAAACTGTTTTTT
CASSRPSTNEKLFF
>many|TRBV6-2/TRBV6-3|TRBD1|TRBJ2-7
TGTGCCAGCAGGCCTACGGGACAGGGGATGTACGAGCAGTACTTC
CASRPTGQGMYEQYF
>many|TRBV3-1|-|TRBJ1-1
TGTGCCAGCAGCCAGAGCACTGAAGCTTTCTTT
CASSQSTEAFF
>many|TRBV7-8|-|TRBJ1-1
TGTGCCAGCAGCTTACTCTCGCCTGAATCTGAAGCTTTCTTT
CASSLLSPESEAFF
>medium-sized|TRBV3-1|TRBD1|TRBJ2-1
TGTGCCAGCAGCCAACCGGGACAGGGAAGTTATGAGCAGTTCTTC
CASSQPGQGSYEQFF
>many|TRBV5-6|-|TRBJ1-1
TGTGCCAGCAGCCCAGGTGGCAGTGTGAACACTGAAGCTTTCTTT
CASSPGGSVNTEAFF
>many|TRBV18|-|TRBJ2-7
TGTGCCAGCTCACAGGACACCTTTTACTACGAGCAGTACTTC
CASSQDTFYYEQYF
>many|TRBV27|TRBD1|TRBJ2-7
TGTGCCAGCAGTTTCGGACAGGACACCTACGAGCAGTACTTC
CASSFGQDTYEQYF
>many|TRBV10-2|TRBD2|TRBJ2-1
TGCGCCAGCAGTGTAATAGCGGGAGTGGGTGAGCAGTTCTTC
CASSVIAGVGEQFF
>many|TRBV7-8|-|TRBJ1-1
TGTGCCAGCAGCCCAGCGCCGAAGGGCAGGGCCACTGAAGCTTTCTTT
CASSPAPKGRATEAFF
>few|TRBV28|-|TRBJ1-2
TGTGCCAGCAGTTTGACTGGGGCGGTAGGTGGCTACACCTTC
CASSLTGAVGGYTF
>many|TRBV7-9|TRBD1|TRBJ1-4
TGTGCCAGCGCCCTGGGGACAGGGGAAGAAAAACTGTTTTTT
CASALGTGEEKLFF
>many|TRBV19|-|TRBJ1-5
TGTGCCAGTAGGCCTCCGGACAGTGGCAATCAGCCCCAGCATTTT
CASRPPDSGNQPQHF
>many|TRBV5-1|TRBD2|TRBJ2-2
TGCGCCAGCAGCCGGTCTAGCGGGAGGGACGGGGAGCTGTTTTTT
CASSRSSGRDGELFF
>few|TRBV29-1|-|TRBJ1-1
TGCAGCGTTGGGGGAATAAACACTGAAGCTTTCTTT
CSVGGINTEAFF
>many|TRBV20-1|-|TRBJ1-1
TGCAGTGCTAAGGGTCCGGCTTCGAACACTGAAGCTTTCTTT
CSAKGPASNTEAFF
>many|TRBV7-8|TRBD1|TRBJ2-6
TGTGCCAGCCACAGGGGATCTGGGGCCAACGTCCTGACTTTC
CASHRGSGANVLTF
>many|TRBV4-2|-|TRBJ2-1
TGTGCCAGCAGCCAAGGCCTCTCGCTGGCCAATGAGCAGTTCTTC
CASSQGLSLANEQFF
>many|TRBV11-2|-|TRBJ2-1
TGTGCCAGCAACTTAGGGGGGCCCTACAATGAGCAGTTCTTC
CASNLGGPYNEQFF
>many|TRBV10-3|-|TRBJ1-1
TGTGCCATCAGTGAGGGGACGGGGAACACTGAAGCTTTCTTT
CAISEGTGNTEAFF
>-|TRBV6-1|TRBD1|TRBJ1-1
TGTGCCAGCAGCGAGACAGGGATGAACACTGAAGCTTTCTTT
CASSETGMNTEAFF
>many|TRBV10-3|-|TRBJ1-5
TGTGCCATCAGGAGGGGGGTAGATCAGCCCCAGCATTTT
CAIRRGVDQPQHF
>many|TRBV7-9|-|TRBJ2-7
TGTGCCAGCACTAAAGGCTACGAGCAGTACTTC
CASTKGYEQYF
>many|TRBV7-9|-|TRBJ1-2
TGTGCCAGCAGCTCCACCCCCCCCATAAGCTACACCTTC
CASSSTPPISYTF
>many|TRBV5-6|TRBD1|TRBJ1-2
TGTGCCAGCAGCTTGAGGGACAGAGCTCGCTATGGCTACACCTTC
CASSLRDRARYGYTF
>medium-sized|TRBV29-1|TRBD1|TRBJ2-7
TGCAGCGTTGAAGCCGACAGGGCTCGCGAGCAGTACTTC
CSVEADRAREQYF
>many|TRBV6-1|-|TRBJ2-3
TGTGCCAGCAGTGGCGTGCGGGGTACGCAGTATTTT
CASSGVRGTQYF
>many|TRBV5-1|-|TRBJ2-5
TGCGCCAGCAGCTTGGAGGGGACCTGGGAGACCCAGTACTTC
CASSLEGTWETQYF
>-|TRBV20-1|-|TRBJ2-7
TGCAGTACTAGAGATTTTCAGGTAACCTACGAGCAGTACTTC
CSTRDFQVTYEQYF
>medium-sized|TRBV5-1|TRBD2|TRBJ2-1
TGCGCCAGCAGCCCCGGTATAGGCGGGAGTGAATACAATGAGCAGTTCTTC
CASSPGIGGSEYNEQFF
>few|TRBV4-2|TRBD2|TRBJ2-7
TGTGCCAGCAGCCAAGTTGGTAGCGGGGTTTTGATACGCGGGCAGTACTTC
CASSQVGSGVLIRGQYF
>medium-sized|TRBV28|-|TRBJ2-1
TGTGCCAGCAGACCAGCGGGTCGGTACAATGAGCAGTTCTTC
CASRPAGRYNEQFF